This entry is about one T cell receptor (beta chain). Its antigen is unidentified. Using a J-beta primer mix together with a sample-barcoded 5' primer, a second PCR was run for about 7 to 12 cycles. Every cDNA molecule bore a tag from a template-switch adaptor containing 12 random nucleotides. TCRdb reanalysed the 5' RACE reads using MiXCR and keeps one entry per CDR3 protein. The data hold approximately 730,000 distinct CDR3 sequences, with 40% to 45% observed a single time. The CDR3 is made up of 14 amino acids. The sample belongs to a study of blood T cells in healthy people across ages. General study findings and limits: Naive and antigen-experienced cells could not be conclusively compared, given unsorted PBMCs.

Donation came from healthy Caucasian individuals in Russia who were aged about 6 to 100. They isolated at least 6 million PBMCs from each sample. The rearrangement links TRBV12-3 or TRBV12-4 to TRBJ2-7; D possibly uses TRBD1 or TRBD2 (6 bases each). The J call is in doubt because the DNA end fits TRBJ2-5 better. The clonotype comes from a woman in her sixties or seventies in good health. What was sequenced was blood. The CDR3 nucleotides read TGTGCCAGCAGCTCTCTGGTAGGGGGGGAGACCCAGTACTTC. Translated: CASSSLVGGETQYF.